The T cell receptor (beta chain) described here comes from a study of Ad26.COV2.S vaccination and SARS-CoV-2 variants. Study-level results: Comparable non-spike TCR breadth was observed in vaccine and placebo recipients.

As for treatment: roughly 20 received Ad26.COV2.S at low or high dose, single or two shots; about 5 received placebo; per-sample allocation not given. Vaccine and placebo recipients were sampled on day 63 after the first injection. This clone was recorded only once. Its antigen is unidentified. TCRdb's table, derived via immunoSEQ multiplex PCR, lists solely in-frame clones and lacks some. This sample yields about 680,000 clones, of which 70% to 90% are seen a single time; over 1.3% belongs to the top ten. Germline V gene sequence: CDR1 KGHDR, CDR2 SFDVKD. This CDR3 contains 18 residues. The V end was cut by 2 bases, the J end by 5 bases, with 21 bases between.

The chain couples TRBV24-1 to TRBJ1-5; D remains unclear. This TCR was recovered from a person between 18 and 60 years old who received the Ad26.COV2.S COVID-19 vaccine or a placebo. The specimen was peripheral blood, collected in a trial of Ad26.COV2.S vaccine versus placebo. In DNA, the CDR3 is TGTGCCACCAGTGATTCGAGGTATGTCGGCTACCTTGATCAGCCCCAGCATTTT. Protein product: CATSDSRYVGYLDQPQHF.